Listed here is a single T cell receptor beta chain. Its antigen is unknown. The CDR3 is made up of 15 amino acids. CDR1 and CDR2 from the germline V gene are LGHNA and YNFKEQ. Trimming left V 3 bases short and J 5 bases short, with 14 bases between. The PCR was carried out with 60 Vbeta primers and 13 Jbeta primers. TCRdb's copy holds only in-frame clones and misses some; the assay was immunoSEQ multiplex PCR. In the table there are about 90,000 clones, more than 60% of which are singletons. This entry belongs to a study of cytomegalovirus exposure and HLA in healthy donors. The study, taken as a whole, reports: The study put around 180 TCR beta chains on its list as cytomegalovirus-associated. On later analysis, the bulk of CMV-associated TCR beta chains appeared to be HLA-restricted.

The source material was PBMCs. The TCR was taken from a boy aged 5-17 years in good health and CMV-seronegative. The chain joins TRBV4-2 to TRBJ1-5, with D unclear. The CDR3 DNA reads TGTGCCAGCAGCCAGCAGACGGCCCGGGATCAGCCCCAGCATTTT. Its protein is CASSQQTARDQPQHF.